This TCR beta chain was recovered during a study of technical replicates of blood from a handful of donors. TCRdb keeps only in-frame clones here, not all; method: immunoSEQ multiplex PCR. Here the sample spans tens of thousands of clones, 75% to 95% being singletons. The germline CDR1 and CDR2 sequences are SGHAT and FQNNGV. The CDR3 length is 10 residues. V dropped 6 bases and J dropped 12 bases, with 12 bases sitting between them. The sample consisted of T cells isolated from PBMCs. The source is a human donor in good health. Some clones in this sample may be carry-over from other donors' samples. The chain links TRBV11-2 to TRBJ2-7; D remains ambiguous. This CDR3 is CASRYASGYF. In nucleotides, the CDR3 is TGTGCCAGCAGATATGCCTCCGGGTACTTC. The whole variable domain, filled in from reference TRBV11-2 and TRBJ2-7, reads EAGVAQSPRYKIIEKRQSVAFWCNPISGHATLYWYQQILGQGPKLLIQFQNNGVVDDSQLPKDRFSAERLKGVDSTLKIQPAKLEDSAVYLCASRYASGYFGPGTRLTVT.